These T cell receptor beta chains were read from a single sample in a study of memory CD8 T cells in hepatitis C reinfection. Profiling relied on immunoSEQ multiplex PCR, and the TCRdb table lists in-frame clones only, not all of them. The sample holds tens of thousands of clones, roughly nine tenths seen once. The material sequenced was naive CD8+ T cells sorted from blood. The receptors originated from a man aged 18 to 30 with hepatitis C virus infection. Each CDR3 is given with its conserved first and last residue. The D gene is left open where the match is weak. The size of a clone is reported for some rows only, either as once, few or many, or as a class for expanded clones.

>TRBJ1-1|TRBV2|.|.
CASSESGGDYTEAFF
TGTGCCAGCAGTGAATCTGGGGGCGATTACACTGAAGCTTTCTTT
>TRBJ1-1|TRBV7-2|.|.
CASSLVAGDTEAFF
TGTGCCAGCAGCTTAGTTGCAGGGGACACTGAAGCTTTCTTT
>TRBJ2-2|TRBV5-4|TRBD1|.
CASSPWTGMNTGELFF
TGTGCCAGCAGCCCCTGGACAGGGATGAACACCGGGGAGCTGTTTTTT
>TRBJ1-1|TRBV28|.|.
CASSPHRFTMNTEAFF
TGTGCCAGCAGTCCGCACAGGTTTACGATGAACACTGAAGCTTTCTTT
>TRBJ2-7|TRBV7-9|TRBD1|.
CASNPGRQGAYEQYF
TGTGCCAGCAACCCCGGGCGACAGGGGGCCTACGAGCAGTACTTC
>TRBJ2-7|TRBV19|TRBD1|.
CASSMGGTGTYEQYF
TGTGCCAGTAGTATGGGCGGGACAGGAACCTACGAGCAGTACTTC
>TRBJ2-7|TRBV7-8|TRBD1|once
CASSVDRGLLTYEQYF
TGTGCCAGCAGCGTGGACAGGGGGCTACTGACCTACGAGCAGTACTTC
>TRBJ1-4|TRBV6-1|.|.
CAGSEHGGSTNEKLFF
TGTGCCGGCAGTGAACACGGGGGGTCAACTAATGAAAAACTGTTTTTT
>TRBJ1-6|TRBV19|.|once
CASSMTFDLRSSPLHF
TGTGCCAGTAGTATGACCTTCGACTTACGGAGTTCACCCCTCCACTTT
>TRBJ2-1|TRBV9|.|.
CASSALGNEQFF
TGTGCCAGCAGCGCACTAGGAAATGAGCAGTTCTTC
>TRBJ2-1|TRBV5-1|.|.
CASSLDGASGFNEQFF
TGCGCCAGCAGCTTGGATGGGGCTAGTGGTTTCAATGAGCAGTTCTTC
>TRBJ2-2|TRBV7-9|.|.
CASSPGSGLNTGELFF
TGTGCCAGCAGCCCCGGGTCGGGATTGAACACCGGGGAGCTGTTTTTT
>TRBJ2-7|TRBV19|.|.
CASSIGSGLHYEQYF
TGTGCCAGTAGTATAGGGTCTGGACTGCACTACGAGCAGTACTTC
>TRBJ1-5|TRBV4-1|TRBD1|few
CASSQDRGLNQPQHF
TGCGCCAGCAGCCAAGACAGGGGGCTCAATCAGCCCCAGCATTTT
>TRBJ1-1|TRBV28|TRBD1|.
CASSFGTGTGTEAFF
TGTGCCAGCAGTTTCGGGACAGGGACTGGGACTGAAGCTTTCTTT
>TRBJ1-6|TRBV5-1|TRBD1|once
CASSLATWGDRADNSPLHF
TGCGCCAGCAGCTTGGCCACCTGGGGGGACAGGGCGGATAATTCACCCCTCCACTTT
>TRBJ2-3|TRBV19|.|once
CASSIAQDTDTQYF
TGTGCCAGTAGTATAGCGCAGGACACAGATACGCAGTATTTT
>TRBJ2-7|TRBV5-8|.|.
CASSLLGFSYEQYF
TGTGCCAGCAGCTTGCTGGGCTTCTCCTACGAGCAGTACTTC
>TRBJ2-1|TRBV19|.|.
CASSIGTQNEQFF
TGTGCCAGTAGTATAGGAACTCAAAATGAGCAGTTCTTC
>TRBJ2-7|TRBV4-1|TRBD2|.
CASSFILGLAGRYEQYF
TGCGCCAGCAGCTTTATCCTGGGACTAGCGGGAAGGTACGAGCAGTACTTC
>TRBJ2-1|TRBV28|TRBD2|.
CASSTSGGSNEQFF
TGTGCCAGCAGTACCAGCGGGGGTTCCAATGAGCAGTTCTTC
>TRBJ1-6|TRBV28|.|.
CASRPTRNNSPLHF
TGTGCCAGCAGACCCACCAGAAATAATTCACCCCTCCACTTT
>TRBJ1-1|TRBV11-2|.|.
CASSHLRDEAFF
TGTGCCAGCAGCCACCTCCGGGATGAAGCTTTCTTT
>TRBJ2-2|TRBV5-1|.|.
CASSLSGSTGELFF
TGCGCCAGCAGCTTGAGCGGTTCCACCGGGGAGCTGTTTTTT
>TRBJ1-1|TRBV5-5|.|.
CASTMGLNTEAFF
TGTGCCAGCACTATGGGGCTGAACACTGAAGCTTTCTTT
>TRBJ1-2|TRBV2|TRBD1|.
CASSAGTEFNYGYTF
TGTGCCAGCAGTGCCGGGACAGAGTTTAACTATGGCTACACCTTC